This T cell receptor (beta chain) was documented in a study of identical twins. This clonotype occurred a few times. Antigen: not known. After template switching added a universal primer site, the resulting cDNA carried unique molecular identifiers. TCRdb passed the 5' RACE reads through MiXCR, listing each CDR3 protein once. This table holds hundreds of thousands of distinct CDR3 sequences, 5.5% to 7.5% found once. Study-level findings and limits: Within beta out-of-frame sequences, the excess sharing observed between twins was weaker. Partial confounding of zero-insertion analyses by invariant MAIT and iNKT cells was possible. Insertions were reduced in abundant cord blood beta clonotypes but not in memory repertoires.

Trimming removed 5 bases from V and 1 base from J; junction bases left unmatched: 5. CDR3 length equals 14 residues. Germline values: CDR1 GTSNPN, CDR2 SVGIG (reference sequence). J is TRBJ1-3 and V is TRBV30; 7 nucleotides align to TRBD1. This receptor was taken from a young man in good health. Material: naive T cells sorted from blood. In DNA form, the CDR3 reads TGTGCCTGGGGTCAGGGACAGTCTGGAAACACCATATATTTT. It encodes CAWGQGQSGNTIYF.